A single sample gave rise to the 30 T cell receptor beta chains below, sequenced in a study of T-cell memory formation after mild COVID-19. TCRdb reprocessed the 5' RACE reads with MiXCR, giving one entry per CDR3 protein. The sample records 85,000 to 120,000 distinct CDR3 sequences, 17% being singletons. The sequencing sample was made of PBMCs or a T cell subset sorted from them (not recorded which). The receptor source for this set is an adult woman who had mild COVID-19 (a few samples of this study predate the infection). Cell type and time point are not known.

The rearrangement joins TRBV19 to TRBJ2-2; TRBD1 is a possible D gene (6 bases). This CDR3 contains 13 residues. The germline gives CDR1 LNHDA, CDR2 SQIVND (reference sequence). Trimming took 3 bases from V and 9 from J, leaving 11 bases between them. The CDR3 here is CASSIPDRRELFF. Written as DNA, the CDR3 is TGTGCCAGTAGTATCCCAGACAGGAGGGAGCTGTTTTTT.

Turning to this clonotype: One end of the junction does not line up with germline, which may come from a read error. V gene TRBV12-3 or TRBV12-4 combines with J gene TRBJ2-2; D is unresolved. The CDR3 loop spans 15 amino acids. CDR3 residues: CASGRSTANTVELFF. The CDR3 nucleotides read TGTGCCAGCGGCCGGAGCACCGCGAACACCGTGGAGCTGTTTTTT.

The V call is TRBV12-3 or TRBV12-4, the J call TRBJ2-1, with 8 nucleotides matching TRBD1. The J segment lost 6 bases and the V segment lost 6 bases, leaving 4 bases of the junction unmatched. The CDR3 is made up of 13 amino acids. The CDR3 loop is CASSATGVNEQFF. The DNA for the CDR3 is TGTGCCAGCAGCGCGACAGGGGTCAATGAGCAGTTCTTC.

This rearrangement joins TRBV2 to TRBJ1-1; D gene unclear. V was shortened by 3 bases and J by 2 bases, with 7 bases between the two germline ends. Germline loops: CDR1 SNHLY, CDR2 FYNNEI. The CDR3 length is 13 residues. CDR3 nucleotide sequence: TGTGCCAGCAGTGAGCAGATCAACACTGAAGCTTTCTTT. Its protein is CASSEQINTEAFF.

The CDR3, as DNA: TGCGCCAGCAGCTTGGAACAGGGCTATGGCTACACCTTC. It translates to CASSLEQGYGYTF. V usage is TRBV5-1 and J usage is TRBJ1-2; D perhaps matches TRBD1 (6 bases). The CDR3 sequence is 13 residues long. Germline V lookup: CDR1 SGHRS, CDR2 YFSETQ. V lost 0 bases and J 4 bases, leaving 7 bases between the germline ends.

This rearrangement joins TRBV4-3 to TRBJ2-1; 13 positions match TRBD2. The CDR3 extends over 15 amino acids. The ends lost 1 base at V and 8 bases at J; junction bases unmatched: 2. The germline CDR1 and CDR2 sequences are LGHNA and YSLEER. This CDR3 is CASSQGTSGRYEQFF. CDR3 bases: TGCGCCAGCAGCCAAGGGACTAGCGGGAGATATGAGCAGTTCTTC.

The rearrangement uses TRBV7-9 and TRBJ2-7, with a possible D match to TRBD1 (6 bases). The CDR3 spans 15 residues. The germline CDR1 and CDR2 sequences are SEHNR and FQNEAQ (reference sequence). Trimming pared 5 bases from V and 5 bases from J, leaving 19 bases between. The chain's CDR3 is CASSPSPTRGDEQYF. CDR3 bases: TGTGCCAGCAGCCCAAGCCCGACCAGGGGAGACGAGCAGTACTTC.

The gene calls are TRBV2 and TRBJ2-7; possible D gene TRBD1, 6 bases. CDR1 SNHLY and CDR2 FYNNEI come from the germline V gene. The CDR3 consists of 13 residues. V lost 10 bases and J 3 bases, leaving 16 bases between the germline ends. CDR3 in DNA: TGTGCCACCCGAGACAGGATTGGCTACGAGCAGTACTTC. Translation: CATRDRIGYEQYF.

This clonotype was seen a handful of times. The J gene is TRBJ2-7, the V gene TRBV4-2; no clear D gene. Germline assignment: CDR1 LGHNA and CDR2 YNFKEQ. V lost 0 bases and J 2 bases, leaving 17 bases between the germline ends. The CDR3 length is 17 residues. CDR3 amino acids: CASSQDGLRAPTYEQYF. The CDR3 DNA reads as TGTGCCAGCAGCCAAGATGGTTTAAGGGCCCCTACCTACGAGCAGTACTTC.

This clonotype was seen at least ten times. The chain uses TRBV4-2 and TRBJ1-1, with D unclear. CDR1 is LGHNA, CDR2 YNFKEQ, per germline. The CDR3 runs to 14 residues. V was shortened by 0 bases and J by 6 bases, with 11 bases between the two germline ends. CDR3 sequence: CASSQDRSGPEAFF. The CDR3, as DNA: TGTGCCAGCAGCCAAGATAGATCCGGACCTGAAGCTTTCTTT.

This clonotype occurred a few times. The chain links TRBV9 to TRBJ1-2; D is uncertain. V was cut by 0 bases and J by 4 bases, with 16 bases left in between. This CDR3 has 16 residues. Germline CDR1 and CDR2: SGDLS and YYNGEE. The CDR3 reads CASSVAQEQFSYGYTF. CDR3 in DNA: TGTGCCAGCAGCGTAGCTCAGGAACAGTTCTCCTATGGCTACACCTTC. The full variable domain, rest sourced from reference TRBV9 and TRBJ1-2, is DSGVTQTPKHLITATGQRVTLRCSPRSGDLSVYWYQQSLDQGLQFLIQYYNGEERAKGNILERFSAQQFPDLHSELNLSSLELGDSALYFCASSVAQEQFSYGYTFGSGTRLTVV.

The V gene is TRBV2, the J gene TRBJ2-3; TRBD2 matches 10 bases. Trimming cost V 2 bases and J 2 bases; bases outside gene matches: 7. Germline V gene lookup returns CDR1 SNHLY and CDR2 FYNNEI. The CDR3 extends over 17 amino acids. The CDR3 reads CASSEIPAGGSTDTQYF. In DNA, the CDR3 is TGTGCCAGCAGTGAAATTCCAGCGGGGGGGTCCACAGATACGCAGTATTTT.

The table lists this clonotype with a few counts. The chain couples TRBV4-1 to TRBJ1-1; no reliable D call. Germline CDR1 MGHRA, CDR2 YSYEKL. V lost 1 base and J 1 base, leaving 7 bases between the germline ends. There are 14 residues in the CDR3. CDR3 region: CASSQGPSNTEAFF. The CDR3 bases are TGCGCCAGCAGCCAAGGACCATCGAACACTGAAGCTTTCTTT.

This chain uses TRBV27 with TRBJ2-1; D call uncertain. This CDR3 is 14 amino acids long. The V end lost 2 bases, the J end lost 4 bases, and 9 bases lay between the germline ends. Germline CDR1 and CDR2: MNHEY and SMNVEV (reference sequence). Here the CDR3 reads CASSLTRFYNEQFF. Written as DNA, the CDR3 is TGTGCCAGCAGTTTAACCAGGTTTTACAATGAGCAGTTCTTC.

Only a few counts were recorded for this clonotype. The V and J genes are TRBV27 and TRBJ2-7, with 7 bases identical to TRBD1. The V segment lost 6 bases and the J segment 6 bases; nucleotides outside the gene matches: 8. The CDR3 loop spans 13 amino acids. The germline V gene has CDR1 MNHEY and CDR2 SMNVEV (reference sequence). CDR3 in amino acids: CASSLGTAAEQYF. CDR3 nucleotide sequence: TGTGCCAGCAGCCTGGGGACAGCCGCCGAGCAGTACTTC.

V and J are TRBV29-1 and TRBJ2-1; a possible D gene is TRBD2 (5 bases). This CDR3 is built from 14 residues. The ends were cut back, 7 bases at V and 0 bases at J, with 13 bases in the middle. Germline CDR1 SQVTM, CDR2 ANQGSEA. CDR3 sequence (DNA): TGCAGCGGGATCGAGACTACCTCCTACAATGAGCAGTTCTTC. This gives the protein CSGIETTSYNEQFF.

This chain uses TRBV6-2 or TRBV6-3 with TRBJ2-7; weak D call: TRBD2 (6 bases). The CDR3 length is 14 residues. Trimming took 2 bases from V and 0 from J, leaving 8 bases between them. Looked up from germline, CDR1 is MNHEY and CDR2 is SVGEGT. CDR3 sequence reads: CASSYGGRSYEQYV. The CDR3 coding sequence is TGTGCCAGCAGTTACGGAGGGCGCTCCTACGAGCAGTACGTC.

The V call is TRBV12-3 or TRBV12-4, the J call TRBJ1-1, with 8 bases matching TRBD1. The ends lost 6 bases at V and 4 bases at J; junction bases unmatched: 4. The length of the CDR3 is 13 residues. The CDR3 sequence is CASRQGGATEAFF. For the CDR3, the DNA is TGTGCCAGCAGACAGGGGGGGGCCACTGAAGCTTTCTTT.

This clonotype has just a few counts. The rearrangement joins TRBV20-1 to TRBJ2-3; 9 nucleotides agree with TRBD2. J lost 6 bases, V lost 5 bases, and 9 bases had no gene match. This CDR3 has 14 residues. Germline V lookup: CDR1 DFQATT, CDR2 SNEGSKA (reference sequence). CDR3 residues: CSAPWREGGDTQYF. CDR3 bases: TGCAGTGCTCCTTGGCGGGAGGGCGGCGATACGCAGTATTTT.

This chain uses TRBV3-1 with TRBJ2-3; D is possibly TRBD1 (6 bases). The germline gives CDR1 LGHDT, CDR2 YNNKEL (reference sequence). Trimming cost V 4 bases and J 0 bases, with 11 bases left between them. The CDR3 extends over 15 amino acids. CDR3: CASSPGQVSTDTQYF. The CDR3 DNA reads as TGTGCCAGCAGCCCGGGACAAGTCAGCACAGATACGCAGTATTTT.

There are a few counts of this clonotype. V is TRBV9 and J is TRBJ2-7; D unresolved. Per the germline V gene, CDR1 is SGDLS and CDR2 is YYNGEE. V lost 0 bases and J 6 bases, leaving 10 bases between the germline ends. There are 13 residues in the CDR3. Here the CDR3 reads CASSVVDVGEQYF. The CDR3 DNA sequence: TGTGCCAGCAGCGTAGTGGACGTAGGCGAGCAGTACTTC.

This clonotype turned up a few times. An end of the junction does not agree with germline; a read error may underlie this. The chain carries TRBV20-1 and TRBJ2-1; D may be TRBD2 (6 bases). Per germline, CDR1 DFQATT and CDR2 SNEGSKA (reference sequence). The CDR3 is 15 residues long. The CDR3 DNA follows: TGCAGTGCTAGACCCCTAGCGAACTCCTACACTGAGCAGTTCTTC. The encoded protein is CSARPLANSYTEQFF.

This clonotype came up a few times. This chain links TRBV4-3 with TRBJ2-3, with D perhaps assigned TRBD1 or TRBD2 (6 bases each). The CDR3 is 14 residues long. With 3 bases removed from V and 2 bases from J, the gap between germline ends came to 9 bases. Germline loops: CDR1 LGHNA, CDR2 YSLEER. CDR3 region: CASSQPGATDTQYF. The CDR3 nucleotides are TGCGCCAGCAGCCAGCCGGGGGCCACAGATACGCAGTATTTT.

This clonotype turned up a few times. The genes are TRBV4-1 and TRBJ2-3; 8 nucleotides align to TRBD2. The trim removed 4 bases at V and 4 bases at J, leaving 13 bases unmatched. Germline V gene lookup returns CDR1 MGHRA and CDR2 YSYEKL. The CDR3 sequence is 17 residues long. The CDR3 loop reads CASSLSLGTRVPDTQYF. CDR3 sequence (DNA): TGCGCCAGCAGCCTAAGTCTCGGGACTAGGGTGCCAGATACGCAGTATTTT.

The genes are TRBV7-8 and TRBJ2-2, with 7 positions matching TRBD1. The length of the CDR3 is 18 residues. CDR1 SGHVS and CDR2 FQNEAQ come from the germline V gene. V shed 3 bases and J 4 bases; nucleotides not matched to a gene: 14. CDR3 sequence (DNA): TGTGCCAGCAGCTTTCCCCCCTCCGGGACAGCAGTCACCGGGGAGCTGTTTTTT. It encodes CASSFPPSGTAVTGELFF. Drawing the rest from reference TRBV7-8 and TRBJ2-2, the complete variable domain is GAGVSQSPRYKVAKRGQDVALRCDPISGHVSLFWYQQALGQGPEFLTYFQNEAQLDKSGLPSDRFFAERPEGSVSTLKIQRTQQEDSAVYLCASSFPPSGTAVTGELFFGEGSRLTVL.

This clonotype was recorded at least ten times. The chain links TRBV6-1 to TRBJ2-5; 8 bases are shared with TRBD2. Germline V gene sequence: CDR1 MNHNS, CDR2 SASEGT. The CDR3 loop spans 18 amino acids. Unmatched junction bases numbered 9, after V lost 0 bases and J lost 0 bases. This CDR3 is CASSEARWAGGNQETQYF. CDR3 bases: TGTGCCAGCAGTGAAGCGCGTTGGGCGGGAGGAAACCAAGAGACCCAGTACTTC.

There are a few counts of this clonotype. This chain connects TRBV29-1 to TRBJ2-6, with 7 bases that match TRBD2. Germline values: CDR1 SQVTM, CDR2 ANQGSEA. The junction had 7 bases not matched to a gene; V was cut back by 5 bases and J by 0 bases. This CDR3 has 16 amino acids. CDR3 bases: TGCAGCGTTTTGGGAGGGTTTGGCTCTGGGGCCAACGTCCTGACTTTC. Translation: CSVLGGFGSGANVLTF.

In this sample, this clonotype turned up a few times. The chain links TRBV7-8 to TRBJ2-7, with TRBD1 matching 11 bases. The V gene's germline CDR1 is SGHVS and CDR2 FQNEAQ. J was trimmed by 5 bases and V by 5 bases; bases with no gene match: 5. The CDR3 sequence is 14 residues long. The CDR3 is CASSPGTGGDEQYF. The CDR3 bases are TGTGCCAGCAGCCCCGGGACAGGGGGAGACGAGCAGTACTTC. The whole variable domain, filled in from reference TRBV7-8 and TRBJ2-7, reads GAGVSQSPRYKVAKRGQDVALRCDPISGHVSLFWYQQALGQGPEFLTYFQNEAQLDKSGLPSDRFFAERPEGSVSTLKIQRTQQEDSAVYLCASSPGTGGDEQYFGPGTRLTVT.

In its sample, this clonotype was seen a few times. The genes are TRBV14 and TRBJ2-7; D not certain. The CDR3 totals 12 residues. The V gene lost 3 bases and the J gene lost 5 bases, with 8 bases spanning the gap. CDR1 SGHDN and CDR2 FVKESK come from the germline V gene. The CDR3 bases are TGTGCCAGCAGCCAGGTATCTAACGAGCAGTACTTC. It specifies CASSQVSNEQYF.

The table lists this clonotype with a few counts. This chain links TRBV19 with TRBJ2-1; D might be TRBD2 (5 bases). The V end was cut by 3 bases, the J end by 6 bases, with 6 bases between. The CDR3 runs to 12 residues. The germline V gene encodes CDR1 LNHDA and CDR2 SQIVND (reference sequence). Here the CDR3 reads CASSIGVNEQFF. Here the CDR3 DNA reads TGTGCCAGTAGTATCGGGGTCAATGAGCAGTTCTTC.